This T cell receptor beta chain was observed in a study of blood T cell repertoires in COVID-19. Study overall: The samples span acute and convalescent COVID-19 from the United States, Italy and Spain. Sources were T cells, B-cell-depleted T cells, or PBMCs; the material itself was cDNA or gDNA.

Source study methods: Cell counts per sample came from amplifying reference gene primers. Produced via immunoSEQ multiplex PCR; TCRdb's table is partial and in-frame only. V and J calls and clone size follow that table, whereas D and trimming were derived from the DNA. Among 410,000 or so clones listed, 75% to 90% were seen once. Seattle patient enrollment occurred during active infection, with longitudinal follow-up thereafter. Germline CDR1 is MNHEY and CDR2 is SVGAGI. V was trimmed by 5 bases and J by 0 bases, leaving 9 bases between them. CDR3 length equals 14 residues. This TCR was sampled from a woman aged 35 to 49 with COVID-19, enrolled during active disease. The V gene is TRBV6-5, the J gene TRBJ2-3; D is possibly TRBD2 (5 bases). Sequencing used peripheral blood. The CDR3 DNA is TGTGCCAGCAGTATGAGGGAGAGCACAGATACGCAGTATTTT. It translates to CASSMRESTDTQYF.